This TCR beta chain appears in the sequencing data of a study of radiotherapy plus CTLA-4 blockade in lung cancer. Study details: Objective responses were seen in around 19% of patients, disease control in over 25%. Study-wide results and limits: There was expansion of tumor-derived TCR clones in blood after radiotherapy plus ipilimumab. Among reported predictors of response, early blood T cell clone dynamics with interferon-beta performed best.

This clone appeared a single time. Its target is not known. This table comes from immunoSEQ multiplex PCR, and its TCRdb copy is limited to in-frame clones, with some not included. The sample lists about 87,000 clones; around 84% were seen once. Per the germline V gene, CDR1 is MNHEY and CDR2 is SVGAGI. With 7 bases removed from V and 2 bases from J, the gap between germline ends came to 15 bases. The CDR3 loop spans 15 amino acids. Patients with chemo-refractory metastatic non-small-cell lung cancer received focal radiation plus CTLA-4 blockade with ipilimumab. Sample: peripheral blood, taken from a patient treated with radiotherapy plus ipilimumab. J is TRBJ1-3 and V is TRBV6-5, with D perhaps TRBD1 (6 bases). This TCR derives from a human donor with non-small cell lung cancer that progressed on radiotherapy plus ipilimumab. The chain's CDR3 is CASTRDMTPGNTIYF. The CDR3 nucleotides are TGTGCCAGCACCCGGGACATGACCCCTGGAAACACCATATATTTT.